A single sample is the source of the 9 T cell receptor beta chains below, sequenced in a study of PD-1 blockade in classical Hodgkin lymphoma. Time point indicated: cycle 4 day 1 (C4D1), after five to seven weeks of nivolumab. Brentuximab vedotin exposure varied, and every patient relapsed after autologous stem cell transplantation. Profiled with immunoSEQ multiplex PCR; TCRdb holds only in-frame clones, not every one. The data hold some 95,000 clones, with 90% observed a single time. Sequenced here: peripheral blood mononuclear cells (PBMCs), sampled before the fourth cycle of nivolumab. The receptors stem from a human donor with classical Hodgkin lymphoma.

This sequence joins TRBV13 and TRBJ1-1, with TRBD1 matching over 8 bases. V dropped 3 bases and J dropped 3; count of bases not matched to a gene: 9. Germline assignment: CDR1 PRHDT and CDR2 FYEKMQ (reference sequence). The CDR3 has 16 residues. CDR3 in DNA: TGTGCCAGCAGCTTTCCATTGGACAGGGCGGACACTGAAGCTTTCTTT. Amino acid sequence: CASSFPLDRADTEAFF.

V is TRBV12-5 and J is TRBJ1-5; no clear D. V was shortened by 0 bases and J by 0 bases, with 9 bases between the two germline ends. The CDR3 loop spans 16 amino acids. Germline CDR1 reads LGHNT; CDR2 reads FRNRAP. The CDR3 here is CASGLVDTVSNQPQHF. The DNA for the CDR3 is TGTGCTAGTGGTTTGGTTGATACAGTTAGCAATCAGCCCCAGCATTTT. Looking up the rest from reference TRBV12-5 and TRBJ1-5 gives the full variable domain: DARVTQTPRHKVTEMGQEVTMRCQPILGHNTVFWYRQTMMQGLELLAYFRNRAPLDDSGMPKDRFSAEMPDATLATLKIQPSEPRDSAVYFCASGLVDTVSNQPQHFGDGTRLSIL.

This CDR3 is CATTNTEAFF. In nucleotides, the CDR3 is TGTGCCACAACCAATACTGAAGCTTTCTTT. V gene TRBV6-5 combines with J gene TRBJ1-1; unclear D gene. The CDR3 covers 10 residues. From germline, CDR1 is MNHEY and CDR2 SVGAGI. The germline V and J ends were trimmed by 10 bases and 5 bases, with 8 bases remaining between them.

The rearrangement joins TRBV4-3 to TRBJ2-2, with 8 bases that match TRBD2. V lost 4 bases and J lost 4; bases outside the gene matches: 5. The germline V gene encodes CDR1 LGHNA and CDR2 YSLEER. The CDR3 runs to 15 residues. This chain's CDR3 is CASSPGLGLTGELFF. In DNA, the CDR3 is TGCGCCAGCAGCCCGGGACTAGGGCTCACCGGGGAGCTGTTTTTT.

The chain is built from TRBV7-6 and TRBJ1-6; 8 nucleotides agree with TRBD1. The CDR3 is 14 residues long. CDR1 is SGHVS, CDR2 FNYEAQ, per germline. The V segment lost 2 bases and the J segment 7 bases; nucleotides outside the gene matches: 1. The CDR3 protein is CASSLRQGNSPLHF. In nucleotides, the CDR3 is TGTGCCAGCAGCTTACGACAGGGGAATTCACCCCTCCACTTT.

This clone was counted a few times. The CDR3: CASSGQGPSYEQYF. The DNA for the CDR3 is TGTGCCAGCAGCGGACAGGGGCCCTCCTACGAGCAGTACTTC. The V call is TRBV4-2, the J call TRBJ2-7; TRBD1 matches at 9 bases. This CDR3 region has 14 residues. J was trimmed by 0 bases and V by 5 bases; bases with no gene match: 2. CDR1 and CDR2 from the germline V gene are LGHNA and YNFKEQ.

V usage is TRBV7-2 and J usage is TRBJ2-4, with TRBD2 as a possible D gene (6 bases). The germline CDR1 and CDR2 sequences are SGHTA and FQGNSA. Between the trimmed V and J ends, which lost 3 bases and 2 bases, there was a span of 17 bases. The CDR3 is 17 amino acids. CDR3 sequence reads: CASSFLGGERSKNIQYF. As DNA, the CDR3 is TGTGCCAGCAGCTTCCTCGGCGGGGAGCGGTCCAAAAACATTCAGTACTTC.

The chain is built from TRBV9 and TRBJ1-1; 7 positions agree with TRBD1. In germline, CDR1 is SGDLS, CDR2 YYNGEE. With V trimmed by 4 bases and J by 3 bases, 21 bases remained unmatched. This CDR3 is 19 amino acids long. CDR3 sequence: CASSIRGRGRSWDHTEAFF. The CDR3 DNA follows: TGTGCCAGCAGCATAAGGGGGAGGGGGCGCAGTTGGGATCACACTGAAGCTTTCTTT.

The V and J genes are TRBV9 and TRBJ2-2; 11 nucleotides match TRBD2. The CDR3 sequence is 14 residues long. The J segment lost 7 bases and the V segment lost 6 bases, leaving 5 bases of the junction unmatched. CDR1 and CDR2 from the germline V gene are SGDLS and YYNGEE. The CDR3 DNA reads as TGTGCCAGCAATCTAGCGGGGGGTATCGGGGAGCTGTTTTTT. It translates to CASNLAGGIGELFF.